The sequence of this T cell receptor beta chain was determined in a study of control samples from healthy donors and cancer patients. The data were produced by immunoSEQ multiplex PCR, yet TCRdb's version contains in-frame clones alone and is incomplete. This sample has about 190,000 clones, with approximately 91% found just once. The receptor comes from a man younger than 45 in good health. Sequenced sample: blood.

The CDR3 sequence: CATSKGAGNTIYF. CDR3 bases: TGTGCCACCAGCAAGGGTGCTGGAAACACCATATATTTT. The V gene is TRBV15, the J gene TRBJ1-3; D gene unclear. CDR3 length: 13 residues. Germline V gene lookup returns CDR1 LNHNV and CDR2 YYDKDF (reference sequence). Deletions cut 4 bases from V and 2 bases from J, with 6 bases between. Complete variable domain (other parts from reference TRBV15 and TRBJ1-3): DAMVIQNPRYQVTQFGKPVTLSCSQTLNHNVMYWYQQKSSQAPKLLFHYYDKDFNNEADTPDNFQSRRPNTSFCFLDIRSPGLGDTAMYLCATSKGAGNTIYFGEGSWLTVV.